This TCR beta chain was recorded in a study of PD-1 blockade in classical Hodgkin lymphoma. General observations from the study: CD4+ but not CD8+ TCR diversity rose significantly by C4D1. Those patients who began receiving nivolumab less than 1 year after ASCT had lower diversity, and they were excluded. Complete responders' diversity at baseline resembled that of newly diagnosed patients. Differences between repertoires have undefined causes, possibly disease activity or prior therapy.

Every patient relapsed after autologous stem cell transplantation, and brentuximab vedotin exposure varied. TCRdb's copy holds only in-frame clones and misses some; the assay was immunoSEQ multiplex PCR. This table has 40,000 to 60,000 clones, around two thirds appearing once. This clone appeared a few times. Its antigen is not identified. The receptor comes from a human donor with classical Hodgkin lymphoma. The sequenced sample was peripheral blood mononuclear cells (PBMCs), obtained before the second cycle of nivolumab.

The CDR3 DNA reads TGTGCCAGCAGCTTAAAAGGACAGAACTACGAGCAGTACTTC. Its translation is CASSLKGQNYEQYF. The chain has TRBV7-9 and TRBJ2-7; D possibly corresponds to TRBD1 (6 bases). V shed 2 bases and J shed 3 bases, with 11 bases lying between them. The germline CDR1 and CDR2 sequences are SEHNR and FQNEAQ (reference sequence). The CDR3 totals 14 residues.